This TCR beta chain was profiled in a study of CD8+ T cells in alopecia areata. Background on the study: Treatment of the treated patients consisted of oral tofacitinib, 5 to 10 mg twice daily. Study findings and constraints: Scalp and blood samples kept many expanded lesional clones throughout tofacitinib.

A note on this clone: The antigen remains undetermined.

Extraction of RNA preceded its reverse transcription into cDNA, which served as the sequencing template. Here immunoSEQ multiplex PCR was the method, and the copy in TCRdb shows in-frame clones only, minus some. The profile shows under 300,000 clones, 45% to 70% of them singletons. The CDR3 length is 12 residues. Trimming stripped 3 bases from V and 3 bases from J, with 5 bases between. Germline assignment: CDR1 MGHDK and CDR2 SYGVNS. Treatment reported: oral pan-JAK inhibitor, 5-10 mg twice daily. It was from alopecia areata patients that lesional scalp punch biopsies and peripheral blood were collected. Using a FACSAria, the CD4+ and CD8+ T cells were sorted from the PBMCs.

The input for sequencing was CD4+ T cells sorted from blood, taken around week 54, from a patient treated with tofacitinib. The chain recombines TRBV25-1 with TRBJ1-2; D is undetermined. This clonotype was obtained from a human donor with alopecia areata. CDR3: CASSDGYYGYTF. CDR3 sequence (DNA): TGTGCCAGCAGTGATGGATACTATGGCTACACCTTC.